A single sample is the source of the 17 T cell receptor beta chains below, sequenced in a study of sequential checkpoint blockade in melanoma. TCRdb keeps only in-frame clones here, not all; method: immunoSEQ multiplex PCR. The sample records tens of thousands of clones, about 88% being singletons. Treatment meaning: randomized to nivolumab then ipilimumab (arm A) or the reverse (arm B). This specimen consisted of CD8+ T cells sorted from blood (inferred from file names), obtained from a patient given nivolumab and ipilimumab in sequence. These receptors all stem from a human donor with melanoma.

V gene TRBV14 combines with J gene TRBJ2-7; 8 bases fit TRBD1. V was clipped by 4 bases and J by 6 bases; unmatched bases: 5. CDR3 length: 13 amino acids. The germline gives CDR1 SGHDN, CDR2 FVKESK. In DNA, the CDR3 is TGTGCCAGCAGCCCTTGGACAGGGACCGAGCAGTACTTC. It specifies CASSPWTGTEQYF.

This sequence joins TRBV10-3 and TRBJ2-7; 9 nucleotides line up with TRBD1. J was trimmed by 9 bases and V by 6 bases; bases with no gene match: 15. The CDR3 loop spans 15 amino acids. Looked up from germline, CDR1 is ENHRY and CDR2 is SYGVKD. The CDR3 bases are TGTGCCATCAGCCCACCGGGACAGGGCGTCCTTGGGCAGTACTTC. Its protein product is CAISPPGQGVLGQYF.

The rearrangement joins TRBV18 to TRBJ2-7; unclear D gene. The CDR3 has 13 residues. CDR1 is KGHSH, CDR2 LQKENI, per germline. Trimming removed 3 bases at V and 5 bases at J, with 11 bases between. CDR3 sequence: CASSPLGRHEQYF. The CDR3, as DNA: TGTGCCAGCTCACCGCTGGGCAGGCACGAGCAGTACTTC. The full variable domain, with the rest looked up from reference TRBV18 and TRBJ2-7, is NAGVMQNPRHLVRRRGQEARLRCSPMKGHSHVYWYRQLPEEGLKFMVYLQKENIIDESGMPKERFSAEFPKEGPSILRIQQVVRGDSAAYFCASSPLGRHEQYFGPGTRLTVT.

The chain is built from TRBV11-2 and TRBJ2-1; D is ambiguous. Between the trimmed V and J ends, which lost 1 base and 6 bases, there was a span of 10 bases. The germline V gene encodes CDR1 SGHAT and CDR2 FQNNGV. This CDR3 is 14 amino acids long. The DNA for the CDR3 is TGTGCCAGCAGCTTAGCCCCGCTATCCAATGAGCAGTTCTTC. It specifies CASSLAPLSNEQFF.

The V gene is TRBV11-2, the J gene TRBJ2-5, with TRBD2 matching over 8 bases. The CDR3 totals 15 residues. After removal of 5 bases from V and 5 bases from J, the junction contained 10 bases not matched to a gene. The V gene's germline CDR1 is SGHAT and CDR2 FQNNGV. The CDR3 here is CASSKPAGVGETQYF. The DNA of the CDR3 is TGTGCCAGCAGCAAGCCAGCGGGGGTAGGGGAGACCCAGTACTTC.

CDR3 region: CASSLAGGSTDTQYF. The CDR3 region has the DNA TGCGCCAGCAGCTTAGCGGGGGGGAGCACAGATACGCAGTATTTT. This chain joins TRBV5-1 and TRBJ2-3; 10 positions agree with TRBD2. V lost 2 bases and J lost 0; bases outside the gene matches: 0. Germline V gene sequence: CDR1 SGHRS, CDR2 YFSETQ. The CDR3 has 15 amino acids.

The chain joins TRBV5-1 to TRBJ2-3; TRBD1 aligns across 8 bases. Looked up from germline, CDR1 is SGHRS and CDR2 is YFSETQ. The CDR3 length is 15 residues. Losses at the gene ends were 0 bases for V and 4 bases for J; bases not matched to a gene: 4. CDR3 loop: CASSLVSRGPDTQYF. The CDR3 bases are TGCGCCAGCAGCTTGGTTAGCAGGGGGCCAGATACGCAGTATTTT.

J is TRBJ2-7 and V is TRBV16, with D maybe TRBD1 (5 bases). The CDR3 spans 13 residues. Germline CDR1 and CDR2: KGHSY and FQNENV. V shed 5 bases and J shed 4 bases, with 12 bases lying between them. CDR3 amino acids: CASSWGGEYEQYF. The CDR3 nucleotides read TGTGCCAGCAGCTGGGGCGGTGAATACGAGCAGTACTTC.

The chain employs TRBV4-1 and TRBJ1-2; 9 positions match TRBD1. The CDR3 is 14 residues long. Losses at the gene ends were 1 base for V and 6 bases for J; bases not matched to a gene: 3. The germline gives CDR1 MGHRA, CDR2 YSYEKL. The CDR3 is CASSQVGTGNGYTF. The CDR3 DNA follows: TGCGCCAGCAGCCAAGTCGGGACAGGGAATGGCTACACCTTC.

This clone was found a few times. The genes are TRBV4-1 and TRBJ1-6; TRBD1 agrees at 7 bases. This CDR3 region has 14 residues. The ends lost 4 bases at V and 10 bases at J; junction bases unmatched: 7. Germline assignment: CDR1 MGHRA and CDR2 YSYEKL. DNA of the CDR3: TGCGCCAGCAGCCGGGACAGTGAAAACTCACCCCTCCACTTT. It translates to CASSRDSENSPLHF.

A word on this clone: The sample carries other DNA sequences with the same CDR3. The chain employs TRBV11-2 and TRBJ2-7; D might be TRBD2 (7 bases). The ends were cut back, 5 bases at V and 3 bases at J, with 17 bases in the middle. CDR1 is SGHAT and CDR2 is FQNNGV in the germline V gene. The CDR3 spans 15 residues. The CDR3 loop reads CASSLGGGRHYEQYF. The CDR3 region has the DNA TGTGCCAGCAGCCTTGGCGGGGGCCGCCACTACGAGCAGTACTTC.

CDR3 in amino acids: CASRRTGRSSYEQYF. CDR3 coding DNA: TGTGCCAGCAGGCGGACAGGGCGTAGCTCCTACGAGCAGTACTTC. The rearrangement joins TRBV6-5 to TRBJ2-7; 8 bases are shared with TRBD1. CDR1 is MNHEY, CDR2 SVGAGI, per germline. The CDR3 sequence is 15 residues long. Trimming took 6 bases from V and 0 from J; bases not matched to a gene: 7.

The rearrangement links TRBV2 to TRBJ2-7, with TRBD1 matching 7 bases. The germline CDR1 and CDR2 sequences are SNHLY and FYNNEI. The CDR3 runs 15 residues. After removal of 6 bases from V and 0 bases from J, the junction contained 8 bases not matched to a gene. CDR3 region: CASRYRTGSSYEQYF. The CDR3 DNA reads as TGTGCCAGCAGATACCGGACAGGAAGCTCCTACGAGCAGTACTTC.

The chain combines TRBV4-3 with TRBJ2-5; 13 bases line up with TRBD2. The end of the DNA aligns better with TRBJ2-7, so the J call may be wrong. Looked up from germline, CDR1 is LGHNA and CDR2 is YSLEER. The CDR3 totals 18 residues. The chain's CDR3 is CASSQAPWTSGSLYEQYF. The CDR3 DNA is TGCGCCAGCAGCCAAGCACCATGGACTAGCGGGAGTTTGTACGAGCAGTACTTC.

This chain connects TRBV7-9 to TRBJ2-4, with 7 bases aligning to TRBD2. Germline CDR1 is SEHNR and CDR2 is FQNEAQ (reference sequence). The ends lost 3 bases at V and 7 bases at J; junction bases unmatched: 3. The length of the CDR3 is 13 residues. The CDR3 nucleotides are TGTGCCAGCAGCTTGACTAGCTGGAACATTCAGTACTTC. Amino acids: CASSLTSWNIQYF. The entire variable domain, with the rest obtained from reference TRBV7-9 and TRBJ2-4, is as follows: DTGVSQNPRHKITKRGQNVTFRCDPISEHNRLYWYRQTLGQGPEFLTYFQNEAQLEKSRLLSDRFSAERPKGSFSTLEIQRTEQGDSAMYLCASSLTSWNIQYFGAGTRLSVL.

The chain links TRBV5-4 to TRBJ1-2, with 10 bases identical to TRBD1. Looked up from germline, CDR1 is SGHNT and CDR2 is YYREEE (reference sequence). This CDR3 is 15 amino acids long. With 4 bases clipped from V and 4 bases from J, the junction kept 7 bases outside the gene matches. This CDR3 is CASSPGQGGFYGYTF. CDR3 bases: TGTGCCAGCAGCCCCGGACAGGGGGGGTTCTATGGCTACACCTTC.

The genes are TRBV19 and TRBJ1-2; D is possibly TRBD1 (6 bases). CDR3 length: 14 residues. Per the germline V gene, CDR1 is LNHDA and CDR2 is SQIVND (reference sequence). Trimming stripped 5 bases from V and 12 bases from J, with 22 bases between. DNA for the CDR3: TGTGCCAGTAGTGCCCGATCAGGGGTGTCGGTCGACACCTTC. This codes for CASSARSGVSVDTF.